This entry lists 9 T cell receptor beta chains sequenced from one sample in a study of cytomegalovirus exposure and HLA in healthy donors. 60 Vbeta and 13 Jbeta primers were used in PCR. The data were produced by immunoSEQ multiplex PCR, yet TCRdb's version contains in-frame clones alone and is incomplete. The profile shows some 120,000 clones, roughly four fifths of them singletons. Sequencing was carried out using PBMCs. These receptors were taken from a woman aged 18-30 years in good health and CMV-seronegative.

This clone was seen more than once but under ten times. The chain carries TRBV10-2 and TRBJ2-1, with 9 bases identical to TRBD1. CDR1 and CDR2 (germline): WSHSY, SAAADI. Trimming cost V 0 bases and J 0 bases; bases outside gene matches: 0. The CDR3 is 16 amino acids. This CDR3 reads CASSESTGGSYNEQFF. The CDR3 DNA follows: TGCGCCAGCAGTGAGTCGACAGGGGGCTCCTACAATGAGCAGTTCTTC.

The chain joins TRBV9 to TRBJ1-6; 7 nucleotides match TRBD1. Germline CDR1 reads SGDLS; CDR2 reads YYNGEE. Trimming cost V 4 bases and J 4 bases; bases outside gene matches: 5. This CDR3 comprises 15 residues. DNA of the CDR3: TGTGCCAGCAGCCTACCGGGACAGTATAATTCACCCCTCCACTTT. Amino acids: CASSLPGQYNSPLHF. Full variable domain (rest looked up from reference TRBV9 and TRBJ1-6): DSGVTQTPKHLITATGQRVTLRCSPRSGDLSVYWYQQSLDQGLQFLIQYYNGEERAKGNILERFSAQQFPDLHSELNLSSLELGDSALYFCASSLPGQYNSPLHFGNGTRLTVT.

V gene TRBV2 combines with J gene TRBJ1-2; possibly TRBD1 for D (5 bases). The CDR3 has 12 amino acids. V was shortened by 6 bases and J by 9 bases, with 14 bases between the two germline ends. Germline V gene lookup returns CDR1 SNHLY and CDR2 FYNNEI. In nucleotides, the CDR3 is TGTGCCAGCAGCGTGTCGGGGGTGAGCTACACCTTC. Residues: CASSVSGVSYTF. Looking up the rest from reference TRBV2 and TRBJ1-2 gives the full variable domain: EPEVTQTPSHQVTQMGQEVILRCVPISNHLYFYWYRQILGQKVEFLVSFYNNEISEKSEIFDDQFSVERPDGSNFTLKIRSTKLEDSAMYFCASSVSGVSYTFGSGTRLTVV.

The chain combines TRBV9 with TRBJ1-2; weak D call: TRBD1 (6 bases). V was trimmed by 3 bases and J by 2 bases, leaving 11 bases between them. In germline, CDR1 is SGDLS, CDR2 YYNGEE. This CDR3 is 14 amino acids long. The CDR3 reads CASSGGGQNYGYTF. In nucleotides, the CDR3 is TGTGCCAGCAGCGGGGGGGGACAAAACTATGGCTACACCTTC.

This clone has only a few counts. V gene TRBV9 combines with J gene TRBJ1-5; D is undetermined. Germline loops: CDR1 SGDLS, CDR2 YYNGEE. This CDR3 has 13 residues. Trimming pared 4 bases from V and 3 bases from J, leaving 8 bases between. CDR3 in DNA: TGTGCCAGCAGCACCAGATCCAATCAGCCCCAGCATTTT. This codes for CASSTRSNQPQHF.

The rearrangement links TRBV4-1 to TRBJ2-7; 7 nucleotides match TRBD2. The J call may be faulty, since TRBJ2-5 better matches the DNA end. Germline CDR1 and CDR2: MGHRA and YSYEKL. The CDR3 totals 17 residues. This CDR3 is CASSQSSGEIDGETQYF. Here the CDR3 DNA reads TGCGCCAGCAGCCAATCAAGCGGGGAAATTGATGGAGAGACCCAGTACTTC.

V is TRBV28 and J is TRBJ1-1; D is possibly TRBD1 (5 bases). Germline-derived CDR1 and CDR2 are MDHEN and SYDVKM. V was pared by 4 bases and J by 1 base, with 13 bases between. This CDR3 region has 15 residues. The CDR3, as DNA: TGTGCCAGCAGTTCGCTGGGGGGGGAGAACACTGAAGCTTTCTTT. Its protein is CASSSLGGENTEAFF.

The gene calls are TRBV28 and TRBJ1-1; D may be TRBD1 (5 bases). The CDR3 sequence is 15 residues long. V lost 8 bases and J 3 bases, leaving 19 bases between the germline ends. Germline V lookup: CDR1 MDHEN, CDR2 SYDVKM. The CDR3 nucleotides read TGTGCCAGCGGATCAAGGGGCGCCCCGTACACTGAAGCTTTCTTT. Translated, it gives CASGSRGAPYTEAFF. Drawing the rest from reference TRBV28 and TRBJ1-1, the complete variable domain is DVKVTQSSRYLVKRTGEKVFLECVQDMDHENMFWYRQDPGLGLRLIYFSYDVKMKEKGDIPEGYSVSREKKERFSLILESASTNQTSMYLCASGSRGAPYTEAFFGQGTRLTVV.

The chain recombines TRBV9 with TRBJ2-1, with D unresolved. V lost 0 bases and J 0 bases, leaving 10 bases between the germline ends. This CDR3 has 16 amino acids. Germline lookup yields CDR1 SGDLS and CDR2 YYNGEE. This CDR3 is CASSVGPPSSYNEQFF. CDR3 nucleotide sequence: TGTGCCAGCAGCGTAGGCCCCCCGAGCTCCTACAATGAGCAGTTCTTC.